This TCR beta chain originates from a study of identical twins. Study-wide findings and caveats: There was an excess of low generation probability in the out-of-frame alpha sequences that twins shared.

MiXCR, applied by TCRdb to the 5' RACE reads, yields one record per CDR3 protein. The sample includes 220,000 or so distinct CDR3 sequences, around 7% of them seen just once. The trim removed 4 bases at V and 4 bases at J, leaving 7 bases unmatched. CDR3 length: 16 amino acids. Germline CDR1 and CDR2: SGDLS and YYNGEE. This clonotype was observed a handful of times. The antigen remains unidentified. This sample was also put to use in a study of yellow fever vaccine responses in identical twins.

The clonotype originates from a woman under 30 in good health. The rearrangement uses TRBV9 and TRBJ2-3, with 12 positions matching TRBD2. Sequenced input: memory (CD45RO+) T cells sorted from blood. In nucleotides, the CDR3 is TGTGCCAGCAGCACCAAGACTAGCGGGAGAGCAGATACGCAGTATTTT. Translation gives CASSTKTSGRADTQYF. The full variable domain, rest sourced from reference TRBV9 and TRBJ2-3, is DSGVTQTPKHLITATGQRVTLRCSPRSGDLSVYWYQQSLDQGLQFLIQYYNGEERAKGNILERFSAQQFPDLHSELNLSSLELGDSALYFCASSTKTSGRADTQYFGPGTRLTVL.